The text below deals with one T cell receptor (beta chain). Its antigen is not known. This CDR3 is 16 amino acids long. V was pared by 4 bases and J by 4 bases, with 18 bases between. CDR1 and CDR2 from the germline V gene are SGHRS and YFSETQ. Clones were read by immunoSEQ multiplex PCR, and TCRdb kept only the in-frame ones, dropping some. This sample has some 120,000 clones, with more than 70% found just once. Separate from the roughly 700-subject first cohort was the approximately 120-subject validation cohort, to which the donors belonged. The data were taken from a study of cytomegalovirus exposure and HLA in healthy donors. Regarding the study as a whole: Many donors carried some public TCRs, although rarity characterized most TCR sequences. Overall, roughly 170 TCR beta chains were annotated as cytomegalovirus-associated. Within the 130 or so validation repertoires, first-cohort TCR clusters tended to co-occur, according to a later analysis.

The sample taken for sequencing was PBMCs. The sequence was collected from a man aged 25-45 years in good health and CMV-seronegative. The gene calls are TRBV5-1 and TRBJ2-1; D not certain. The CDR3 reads CASSRQPTGGYNEQFF. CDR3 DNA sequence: TGCGCCAGCAGCCGCCAGCCGACGGGTGGATACAATGAGCAGTTCTTC. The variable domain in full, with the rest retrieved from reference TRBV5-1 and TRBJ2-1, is KAGVTQTPRYLIKTRGQQVTLSCSPISGHRSVSWYQQTPGQGLQFLFEYFSETQRNKGNFPGRFSGRQFSNSRSEMNVSTLELGDSALYLCASSRQPTGGYNEQFFGPGTRLTVL.